This TCR beta chain is from a study of T cell repertoires in cytomegalovirus infection. Losses at the gene ends were 6 bases for V and 1 base for J; bases not matched to a gene: 7. The CDR3 is 15 residues long. This clonotype occurred many times. Its antigen is as yet unknown. A single record per CDR3 protein comes from TCRdb applying MiXCR to the reads. The sample holds about 260,000 distinct CDR3 sequences, around 15% seen once. Study-level findings and limits: HLA-C-restricted CMV-specific TCR beta clonotypes were dominant in the ex vivo response.

The receptor was isolated from a human donor in good health (CMV status not recorded). Some clones in this sample may be carry-over from other donors' samples. Sequencing input: PBMCs. The chain employs TRBV12-3 or TRBV12-4 and TRBJ1-1; TRBD1 matches at 8 bases. CDR3 nucleotide sequence: TGTGCCAGCAGCTTCTCAGGGGGCGCGAACACTGAAGCTTTCTTT. It translates to CASSFSGGANTEAFF.